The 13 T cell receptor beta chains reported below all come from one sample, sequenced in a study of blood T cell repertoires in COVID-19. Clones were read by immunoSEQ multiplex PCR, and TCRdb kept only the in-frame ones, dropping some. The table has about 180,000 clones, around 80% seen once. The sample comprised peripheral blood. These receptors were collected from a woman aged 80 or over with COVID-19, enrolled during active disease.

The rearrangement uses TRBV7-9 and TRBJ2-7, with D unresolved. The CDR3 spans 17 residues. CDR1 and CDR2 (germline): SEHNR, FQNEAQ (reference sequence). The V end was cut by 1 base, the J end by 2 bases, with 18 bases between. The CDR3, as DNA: TGTGCCAGCAGCTTAGGATCTTGGGCTCAGTTACCCTACGAGCAGTACTTC. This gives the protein CASSLGSWAQLPYEQYF.

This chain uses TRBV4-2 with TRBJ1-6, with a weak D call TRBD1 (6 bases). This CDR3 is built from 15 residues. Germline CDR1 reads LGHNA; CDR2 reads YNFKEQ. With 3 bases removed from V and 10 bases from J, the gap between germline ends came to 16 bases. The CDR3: CASSHYRESGSPLHF. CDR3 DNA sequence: TGTGCCAGCAGCCATTACAGGGAATCCGGCTCACCCCTCCACTTT.

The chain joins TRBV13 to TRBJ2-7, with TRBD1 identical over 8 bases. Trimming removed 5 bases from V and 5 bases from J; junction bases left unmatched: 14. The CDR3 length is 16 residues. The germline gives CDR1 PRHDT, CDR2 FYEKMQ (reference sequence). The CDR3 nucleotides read TGTGCCAGCAGCCAAAGTTTAGGACAGGGCTTCCACGAGCAGTACTTC. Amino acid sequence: CASSQSLGQGFHEQYF.

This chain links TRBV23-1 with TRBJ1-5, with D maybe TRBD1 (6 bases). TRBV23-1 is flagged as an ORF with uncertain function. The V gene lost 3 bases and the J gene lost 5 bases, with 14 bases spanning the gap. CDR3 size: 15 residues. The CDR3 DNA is TGCGCCAGCAGTCAGGCCGGGACACTTGATCAGCCCCAGCATTTT. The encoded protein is CASSQAGTLDQPQHF.

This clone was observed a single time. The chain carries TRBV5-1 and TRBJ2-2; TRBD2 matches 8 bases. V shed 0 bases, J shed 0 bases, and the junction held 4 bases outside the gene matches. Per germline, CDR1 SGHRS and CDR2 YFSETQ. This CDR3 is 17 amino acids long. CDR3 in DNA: TGCGCCAGCAGCTTGGATCCGACTAGCGCGAACACCGGGGAGCTGTTTTTT. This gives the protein CASSLDPTSANTGELFF.

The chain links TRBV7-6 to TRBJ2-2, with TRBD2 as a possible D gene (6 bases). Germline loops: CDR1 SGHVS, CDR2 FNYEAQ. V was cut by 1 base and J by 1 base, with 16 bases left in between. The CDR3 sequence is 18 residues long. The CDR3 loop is CASSLDPGWGVNTGELFF. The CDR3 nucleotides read TGTGCCAGCAGCTTAGACCCCGGGTGGGGGGTGAACACCGGGGAGCTGTTTTTT.

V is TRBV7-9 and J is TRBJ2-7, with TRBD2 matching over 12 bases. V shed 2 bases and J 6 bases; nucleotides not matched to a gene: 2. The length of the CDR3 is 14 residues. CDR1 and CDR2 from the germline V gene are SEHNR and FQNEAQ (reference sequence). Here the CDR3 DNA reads TGTGCCAGCAGCTTACTAGCGGGGGGGCGCGAGCAGTACTTC. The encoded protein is CASSLLAGGREQYF.

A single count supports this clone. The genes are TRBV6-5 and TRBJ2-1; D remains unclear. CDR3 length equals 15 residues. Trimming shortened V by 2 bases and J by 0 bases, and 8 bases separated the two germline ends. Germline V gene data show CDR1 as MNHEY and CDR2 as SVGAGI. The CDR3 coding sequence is TGTGCCAGCAGTTACGACTTGAGCTCCTACAATGAGCAGTTCTTC. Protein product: CASSYDLSSYNEQFF.

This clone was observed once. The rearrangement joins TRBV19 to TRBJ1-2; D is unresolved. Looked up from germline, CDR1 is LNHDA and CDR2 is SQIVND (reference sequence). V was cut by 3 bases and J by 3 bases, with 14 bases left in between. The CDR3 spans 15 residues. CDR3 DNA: TGTGCCAGTAGTATCTTGGAAAGGAGGTACTATGGCTACACCTTC. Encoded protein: CASSILERRYYGYTF.

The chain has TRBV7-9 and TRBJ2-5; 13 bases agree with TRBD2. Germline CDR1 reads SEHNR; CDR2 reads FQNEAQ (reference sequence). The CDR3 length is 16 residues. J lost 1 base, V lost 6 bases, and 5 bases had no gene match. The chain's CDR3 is CASSSGTSGVQETQYF. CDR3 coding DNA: TGTGCCAGCAGTTCCGGGACTAGCGGGGTCCAAGAGACCCAGTACTTC. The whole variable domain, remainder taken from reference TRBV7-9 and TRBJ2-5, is DTGVSQNPRHKITKRGQNVTFRCDPISEHNRLYWYRQTLGQGPEFLTYFQNEAQLEKSRLLSDRFSAERPKGSFSTLEIQRTEQGDSAMYLCASSSGTSGVQETQYFGPGTRLLVL.

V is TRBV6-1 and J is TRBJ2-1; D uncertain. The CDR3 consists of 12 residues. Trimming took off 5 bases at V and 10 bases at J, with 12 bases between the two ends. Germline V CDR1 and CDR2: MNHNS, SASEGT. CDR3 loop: CASSSVSKEQFF. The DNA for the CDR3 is TGTGCCAGCAGTTCGGTCTCCAAAGAGCAGTTCTTC.

This CDR3 is CASSFDRGTDTQYF. In nucleotides, the CDR3 is TGCGCCAGCAGCTTCGACAGGGGCACAGATACGCAGTATTTT. The chain links TRBV5-1 to TRBJ2-3, with 7 bases fitting TRBD1. Trimming removed 2 bases from V and 1 base from J; junction bases left unmatched: 1. The CDR3 runs 14 residues. The germline V gene has CDR1 SGHRS and CDR2 YFSETQ.

DNA for the CDR3: TGTGCCACCAGTGATTCGGACAGGGGGAATGCCAATGAGCAGTTCTTC. As protein: CATSDSDRGNANEQFF. The gene calls are TRBV24-1 and TRBJ2-1, with TRBD1 matching over 10 bases. Germline CDR1 is KGHDR and CDR2 is SFDVKD. The CDR3 spans 16 residues. V lost 2 bases to trimming and J lost 6 bases; unmatched junction nucleotides: 6.